These T cell receptor beta chains were read from a single sample in a study of T cell repertoires in ileal Crohn's disease. The data were produced by immunoSEQ multiplex PCR, yet TCRdb's version contains in-frame clones alone and is incomplete. The sample consists of about 14,000 clones, around 80% of them appearing once. Sample: ileal tissue. The source is an adult with Crohn's disease. CDR3s include the opening cysteine and the closing phenylalanine or tryptophan. The order of the fields is D gene, J gene, clone size, V gene, CDR3 DNA, CDR3 protein. The D gene is left open where the match is weak. Size is stated for part of the rows, as once, few or many counts, or as a class when the clone is expanded.

d_gene: TRBD1
j_gene: TRBJ1-2
abundance: .
v_gene: TRBV7-2
CDR3nt: TGTGCCAGCAGCGTAGAGGGGACAGGGGACTATGGCTACACCTTC
CDR3aa: CASSVEGTGDYGYTF

d_gene: .
j_gene: TRBJ2-1
abundance: .
v_gene: TRBV15
CDR3nt: TGTGCCACCAGCTTGCGGGGAGATCTTTACAATGAGCAGTTCTTC
CDR3aa: CATSLRGDLYNEQFF

d_gene: .
j_gene: TRBJ2-2
abundance: few
v_gene: TRBV29-1
CDR3nt: TGCAGCGTAGGAAACACAGCGAACACCGGGGAGCTGTTTTTT
CDR3aa: CSVGNTANTGELFF

d_gene: TRBD1
j_gene: TRBJ1-3
abundance: .
v_gene: TRBV4-1
CDR3nt: TGCGCCAGCAGCCAAGATGGGGGACAGGCCGGTGGAAACACCATATATTTT
CDR3aa: CASSQDGGQAGGNTIYF

d_gene: .
j_gene: TRBJ1-1
abundance: .
v_gene: TRBV29-1
CDR3nt: TGCAGCGTTGACGACGGGTTCTTT
CDR3aa: CSVDDGFF

d_gene: TRBD2
j_gene: TRBJ2-7
abundance: .
v_gene: TRBV4-1
CDR3nt: TGCGCCAGCAGCCAAGCCGGGACTACCGTCTACGAGCAGTACTTC
CDR3aa: CASSQAGTTVYEQYF

d_gene: TRBD1
j_gene: TRBJ1-6
abundance: few
v_gene: TRBV6-5
CDR3nt: TGTGCCAGCAGTCCCGGGACAGGCCATTATTCACCCCTCCACTTT
CDR3aa: CASSPGTGHYSPLHF

d_gene: .
j_gene: TRBJ1-1
abundance: .
v_gene: TRBV9
CDR3nt: TGTGCCAGCAGCATAATGCGGGACACTGAAGCTTTCTTT
CDR3aa: CASSIMRDTEAFF

d_gene: TRBD1
j_gene: TRBJ1-5
abundance: .
v_gene: TRBV7-2
CDR3nt: TGTGCCAGCAGCCTAAGACAGGGAGTCCAGCCCCAGCATTTT
CDR3aa: CASSLRQGVQPQHF

d_gene: TRBD1
j_gene: TRBJ1-4
abundance: .
v_gene: TRBV27
CDR3nt: TGTGCCAGCCGACCCAGGGGGCTGGTTAATGAAAAACTGTTTTTT
CDR3aa: CASRPRGLVNEKLFF

d_gene: .
j_gene: TRBJ1-1
abundance: .
v_gene: TRBV9
CDR3nt: TGTGCCAGCAGCGGATCGAGTAACACTGAAGCTTTCTTT
CDR3aa: CASSGSSNTEAFF

d_gene: TRBD1
j_gene: TRBJ2-3
abundance: .
v_gene: TRBV5-4
CDR3nt: TGTGCCAGCAGCTCGGGACAGCAAAAAGGGGATACGCAGTATTTT
CDR3aa: CASSSGQQKGDTQYF

d_gene: .
j_gene: TRBJ1-1
abundance: few
v_gene: TRBV2
CDR3nt: TGTGCCAGCAGCCGGAACACTGAAGCTTTCTTT
CDR3aa: CASSRNTEAFF

d_gene: TRBD2
j_gene: TRBJ2-7
abundance: once
v_gene: TRBV11-2
CDR3nt: TGTGCCAGCAGCCGGACTAGCGGGAAGGCCTACGAGCAGTACTTC
CDR3aa: CASSRTSGKAYEQYF

d_gene: TRBD1
j_gene: TRBJ1-5
abundance: .
v_gene: TRBV2
CDR3nt: TGTGCCAGCAGCCGACAGGGGGGTCAGCCCCAGCATTTT
CDR3aa: CASSRQGGQPQHF

d_gene: .
j_gene: TRBJ1-1
abundance: .
v_gene: TRBV2
CDR3nt: TGTGCCAGCAGCGGGGGAAAGTACACTGAAGCTTTCTTT
CDR3aa: CASSGGKYTEAFF

d_gene: TRBD2
j_gene: TRBJ2-3
abundance: .
v_gene: TRBV28
CDR3nt: TGTGCCAGCAGTCCAGCTAGCGGGAGGGGAACAGATACGCAGTATTTT
CDR3aa: CASSPASGRGTDTQYF

d_gene: TRBD2
j_gene: TRBJ2-7
abundance: .
v_gene: TRBV7-2
CDR3nt: TGTGCCAGCAGCCAAGGGGGACTAGCGGGTCTCGAGCAGTACTTC
CDR3aa: CASSQGGLAGLEQYF

d_gene: .
j_gene: TRBJ1-2
abundance: .
v_gene: TRBV18
CDR3nt: TGTGCCAGCTCACCACCGACGGAGTCCTATGGCTACACCTTC
CDR3aa: CASSPPTESYGYTF

d_gene: TRBD1
j_gene: TRBJ1-2
abundance: .
v_gene: TRBV2
CDR3nt: TGTGCCAGCATGGGGACAGGGCGTTACACCTTC
CDR3aa: CASMGTGRYTF

d_gene: .
j_gene: TRBJ2-7
abundance: .
v_gene: TRBV5-1
CDR3nt: TGCGCCAGCAGCTCATATCCAAGAGACTACGAGCAGTACTTC
CDR3aa: CASSSYPRDYEQYF

d_gene: TRBD2
j_gene: TRBJ2-1
abundance: .
v_gene: TRBV5-5
CDR3nt: TGTGCCAGCAGCTTGGGACTAGCGGGAGTTGGGGAGCAGTTCTTC
CDR3aa: CASSLGLAGVGEQFF

d_gene: TRBD2
j_gene: TRBJ2-5
abundance: .
v_gene: TRBV7-3
CDR3nt: TGTGCCAGCAGCTCAAACGGAGCGGGGGGAGGAGAGACCCAGTACTTC
CDR3aa: CASSSNGAGGGETQYF

d_gene: TRBD2
j_gene: TRBJ2-7
abundance: .
v_gene: TRBV12-5
CDR3nt: TGTGCTAGTGCCCCGAATTATAGCGGGAGGGAGGAGCAGTACTTC
CDR3aa: CASAPNYSGREEQYF

d_gene: TRBD2
j_gene: TRBJ2-2
abundance: .
v_gene: TRBV7-8
CDR3nt: TGTGCCAGCAGCTTAGCGCGGGGACTAGCGAACACCGGGGAGCTGTTTTTT
CDR3aa: CASSLARGLANTGELFF

d_gene: TRBD2
j_gene: TRBJ2-2
abundance: .
v_gene: TRBV19
CDR3nt: TGTGCCAGTAGCCTAGCGGGGGGCGGGGAGCTGTTTTTT
CDR3aa: CASSLAGGGELFF

d_gene: TRBD1
j_gene: TRBJ2-3
abundance: .
v_gene: TRBV30
CDR3nt: TGTGCCTGGAGGACAGGGGGTACAGATACGCAGTATTTT
CDR3aa: CAWRTGGTDTQYF

d_gene: TRBD1
j_gene: TRBJ2-7
abundance: .
v_gene: TRBV5-4
CDR3nt: TGTGCCAGCAGCTTGGCAGGGGGTAGCGAGCAGTACTTC
CDR3aa: CASSLAGGSEQYF

d_gene: TRBD2
j_gene: TRBJ2-3
abundance: .
v_gene: TRBV6-4
CDR3nt: TGTGCCAGCAGTGCGACTAGCGGGAGGCCCCCGTTACGAGATACGCAGTATTTT
CDR3aa: CASSATSGRPPLRDTQYF

d_gene: TRBD2
j_gene: TRBJ2-1
abundance: large
v_gene: TRBV6-5
CDR3nt: TGTGCCAGCAGTTCCGGGGAGGGGTCCTACAATGAGCAGTTCTTC
CDR3aa: CASSSGEGSYNEQFF